Listed below are T cell receptor beta chains from one sample, sequenced in a study of blood T cells in healthy people across ages. Each CDR3 protein is one row after TCRdb ran MiXCR on the 5' RACE reads. The data show 800,000 to 1,000,000 distinct CDR3 sequences, 45% to 50% seen once. The specimen was blood. The receptor source for this set is a man between 25 and 39 years old in good health. The CDR3 runs from the conserved cysteine through the conserved F or W. A D gene is named only where the DNA matches it firmly. The size of a clone is reported for some rows only, either as once, few or many, or as a class for expanded clones.

j_call: TRBJ2-7
v_call: TRBV21-1
clone_size: NA
d_call: NA
cdr3_aa: CASSPPKQAYLNSSYEQYF
cdr3_nt: TGTGCCAGCAGCCCTCCGAAACAGGCGTACCTTAACTCTTCCTACGAGCAGTACTTC

j_call: TRBJ2-2
v_call: TRBV7-2
clone_size: NA
d_call: NA
cdr3_aa: CASSRRGETNTGELFF
cdr3_nt: TGTGCCAGCAGCCGGAGAGGGGAAACGAACACCGGGGAGCTGTTTTTT

j_call: TRBJ2-3
v_call: TRBV4-1
clone_size: NA
d_call: NA
cdr3_aa: CASSQLDGADTQYF
cdr3_nt: TGCGCCAGCAGCCAATTGGACGGGGCAGATACGCAGTATTTT

j_call: TRBJ2-3
v_call: TRBV6-2/TRBV6-3
clone_size: many
d_call: NA
cdr3_aa: CASSTWPMADTQYF
cdr3_nt: TGTGCCAGCAGTACCTGGCCCATGGCAGATACGCAGTATTTT

j_call: TRBJ2-3
v_call: TRBV24-1
clone_size: NA
d_call: NA
cdr3_aa: CATSDFGRGSPISTDTQYF
cdr3_nt: TGTGCCACCAGTGATTTCGGAAGGGGTTCACCTATAAGCACAGATACGCAGTATTTT

j_call: TRBJ2-3
v_call: TRBV24-1
clone_size: NA
d_call: NA
cdr3_aa: CATSDPVRGETDTQYF
cdr3_nt: TGTGCCACCAGTGATCCGGTCAGGGGTGAAACAGATACGCAGTATTTT

j_call: TRBJ1-6
v_call: TRBV20-1
clone_size: NA
d_call: NA
cdr3_aa: CSALEGSPNSPLHF
cdr3_nt: TGCAGTGCTTTAGAGGGGAGTCCAAATTCACCCCTCCACTTT

j_call: TRBJ2-7
v_call: TRBV6-2/TRBV6-3
clone_size: many
d_call: TRBD2
cdr3_aa: CASTYSGEGSYEQYF
cdr3_nt: TGTGCCAGCACCTATAGCGGGGAGGGGAGCTACGAGCAGTACTTC

j_call: TRBJ2-7
v_call: TRBV5-5
clone_size: NA
d_call: NA
cdr3_aa: CASSPLGGLYEQYF
cdr3_nt: TGTGCCAGCAGTCCTTTGGGGGGCTTATACGAGCAGTACTTC

j_call: TRBJ2-3
v_call: TRBV11-3
clone_size: few
d_call: NA
cdr3_aa: CASGGVALSDTQYF
cdr3_nt: TGTGCCAGCGGTGGGGTGGCTCTTTCCGATACGCAGTATTTT

j_call: TRBJ2-1
v_call: TRBV7-7
clone_size: few
d_call: TRBD1
cdr3_aa: CASSLDRGSNEQFF
cdr3_nt: TGTGCTAGCAGCTTAGACAGGGGGTCCAATGAGCAGTTCTTC

j_call: TRBJ1-5
v_call: TRBV7-9
clone_size: few
d_call: NA
cdr3_aa: CASSLAGAANQPQHF
cdr3_nt: TGTGCCAGCAGCTTAGCGGGAGCCGCCAATCAGCCCCAGCATTTT

j_call: TRBJ1-1
v_call: TRBV20-1
clone_size: NA
d_call: NA
cdr3_aa: CSARGGAANTEAFF
cdr3_nt: TGCAGTGCTAGAGGAGGGGCGGCTAACACTGAAGCTTTCTTT

j_call: TRBJ2-5
v_call: TRBV7-2
clone_size: many
d_call: NA
cdr3_aa: CASSLARETQYF
cdr3_nt: TGTGCCAGCAGTTTAGCAAGGGAGACCCAGTACTTC

j_call: TRBJ2-3
v_call: TRBV21-1
clone_size: few
d_call: NA
cdr3_aa: CASSKASGGLGTSAQYF
cdr3_nt: TGTGCCAGCAGCAAAGCAAGTGGGGGGCTAGGAACGAGTGCGCAGTATTTT

j_call: TRBJ2-7
v_call: TRBV7-8
clone_size: NA
d_call: TRBD1
cdr3_aa: CASSFNRGNYEQYF
cdr3_nt: TGTGCCAGCAGCTTCAACAGGGGAAACTACGAGCAGTACTTC

j_call: TRBJ2-2
v_call: TRBV12-3/TRBV12-4
clone_size: many
d_call: NA
cdr3_aa: CASSNGKGGELFF
cdr3_nt: TGTGCCAGCAGCAACGGCAAGGGCGGGGAGCTGTTTTTT

j_call: TRBJ1-6
v_call: TRBV5-1
clone_size: few
d_call: NA
cdr3_aa: CASSLAQADNSPLHF
cdr3_nt: TGCGCCAGCAGCTTGGCCCAGGCGGATAATTCACCCCTCCACTTT

j_call: TRBJ2-1
v_call: TRBV4-1
clone_size: few
d_call: TRBD1
cdr3_aa: CASSRTGTGIYNEQFF
cdr3_nt: TGCGCCAGCAGCCGAACCGGGACAGGGATATACAATGAGCAGTTCTTC

j_call: TRBJ2-1
v_call: TRBV27
clone_size: NA
d_call: NA
cdr3_aa: CATQSLSEQFF
cdr3_nt: TGTGCCACCCAGAGCCTCAGTGAGCAGTTCTTC

j_call: TRBJ1-1
v_call: TRBV28
clone_size: once
d_call: NA
cdr3_aa: CASSLAAEVNTEAFF
cdr3_nt: TGTGCCAGCAGTTTGGCGGCGGAGGTGAACACTGAAGCTTTCTTT

j_call: TRBJ2-7
v_call: TRBV5-6
clone_size: NA
d_call: TRBD2
cdr3_aa: CASSRLAGGTYEQYF
cdr3_nt: TGTGCCAGCAGCCGGCTAGCGGGGGGCACCTACGAGCAGTACTTC

j_call: TRBJ2-7
v_call: TRBV6-2/TRBV6-3
clone_size: few
d_call: TRBD1
cdr3_aa: CASRGQGQTSYEQYF
cdr3_nt: TGTGCCAGCAGAGGACAGGGGCAAACTTCCTACGAGCAGTACTTC

j_call: TRBJ1-2
v_call: TRBV27
clone_size: few
d_call: NA
cdr3_aa: CASSTGPTNYGYTF
cdr3_nt: TGTGCCAGCAGTACGGGACCGACTAACTATGGCTACACCTTC

j_call: TRBJ2-4
v_call: TRBV6-5
clone_size: few
d_call: NA
cdr3_aa: CASRDGEIQYF
cdr3_nt: TGTGCCAGCAGGGACGGCGAAATTCAGTACTTC

j_call: TRBJ1-1
v_call: TRBV7-9
clone_size: NA
d_call: NA
cdr3_aa: CASNGQKYEAFF
cdr3_nt: TGTGCCAGCAATGGACAGAAATATGAAGCTTTCTTT

j_call: TRBJ1-2
v_call: TRBV24-1
clone_size: NA
d_call: NA
cdr3_aa: CATSDSAGYGYTF
cdr3_nt: TGTGCCACCAGTGATTCTGCAGGGTATGGCTACACCTTC

j_call: TRBJ1-2
v_call: TRBV7-2
clone_size: few
d_call: NA
cdr3_aa: CASTGEGANYGYTF
cdr3_nt: TGTGCCAGCACGGGAGAGGGAGCTAACTATGGCTACACCTTC

j_call: TRBJ1-1
v_call: TRBV9
clone_size: many
d_call: NA
cdr3_aa: CASSVGPENTEAFF
cdr3_nt: TGTGCCAGCAGCGTAGGCCCGGAGAACACTGAAGCTTTCTTT

j_call: TRBJ2-3
v_call: TRBV5-1
clone_size: few
d_call: NA
cdr3_aa: CASSTDGDGTDTQYF
cdr3_nt: TGCGCCAGCAGCACGGATGGGGACGGCACAGATACGCAGTATTTT

j_call: TRBJ2-3
v_call: TRBV24-1
clone_size: NA
d_call: NA
cdr3_aa: CATSERARSTDTQYF
cdr3_nt: TGTGCCACCAGTGAAAGGGCCAGATCCACAGATACGCAGTATTTT

j_call: TRBJ1-2
v_call: TRBV7-8
clone_size: NA
d_call: TRBD1
cdr3_aa: CASSLVSGLMGTGVYGYTF
cdr3_nt: TGTGCCAGCAGCTTAGTATCCGGGTTAATGGGGACAGGCGTCTATGGCTACACCTTC

j_call: TRBJ1-5
v_call: TRBV27
clone_size: few
d_call: TRBD1
cdr3_aa: CASSRQGGQPQHF
cdr3_nt: TGTGCCAGCAGCCGACAGGGCGGACAGCCCCAGCATTTT

j_call: TRBJ2-3
v_call: TRBV2
clone_size: NA
d_call: NA
cdr3_aa: CASSGYRADTQYF
cdr3_nt: TGTGCCAGCAGTGGGTACAGGGCAGATACGCAGTATTTT

j_call: TRBJ2-3
v_call: TRBV7-8
clone_size: NA
d_call: NA
cdr3_aa: CASSLTRTARSGLDTQYF
cdr3_nt: TGTGCCAGCAGCCTGACACGGACGGCTAGGAGCGGACTAGATACGCAGTATTTT

j_call: TRBJ2-4
v_call: TRBV7-9
clone_size: NA
d_call: TRBD1
cdr3_aa: CASSFPDRVPNIQYF
cdr3_nt: TGTGCCAGCAGCTTCCCGGACAGGGTCCCAAACATTCAGTACTTC

j_call: TRBJ1-2
v_call: TRBV3-1
clone_size: NA
d_call: TRBD1
cdr3_aa: CASSQGMDRGLGYGYTF
cdr3_nt: TGTGCCAGCAGCCAAGGGATGGACAGGGGGCTTGGCTATGGCTACACCTTC

j_call: TRBJ1-4
v_call: TRBV28
clone_size: many
d_call: NA
cdr3_aa: CASSSFRRALMKNLSDKLFF
cdr3_nt: TGTGCCAGCAGTTCCTTCCGGAGGGCTCTAATGAAAAACTTATCGGATAAGCTGTTTTTT

j_call: TRBJ2-3
v_call: TRBV7-2
clone_size: many
d_call: TRBD2
cdr3_aa: CASSRSGGGTDTQYF
cdr3_nt: TGCGCCAGCAGCCGTAGCGGGGGCGGCACAGATACGCAGTATTTT

j_call: TRBJ1-3
v_call: TRBV12-3/TRBV12-4
clone_size: NA
d_call: TRBD1
cdr3_aa: CASSQDRDSGNTIYF
cdr3_nt: TGTGCCAGCAGCCAGGACAGGGACTCTGGAAACACCATATATTTT

j_call: TRBJ2-3
v_call: TRBV20-1
clone_size: NA
d_call: NA
cdr3_aa: CSARDPERGTDTQYF
cdr3_nt: TGCAGTGCTAGAGATCCCGAGCGAGGGACAGATACGCAGTATTTT

j_call: TRBJ2-1
v_call: TRBV7-2
clone_size: NA
d_call: TRBD2
cdr3_aa: CASSFGGASSGGLNEQFF
cdr3_nt: TGTGCCAGCAGCTTTGGCGGGGCGTCTAGCGGGGGTTTGAATGAGCAGTTCTTC

j_call: TRBJ1-4
v_call: TRBV20-1
clone_size: once
d_call: NA
cdr3_aa: CSPRDQIGTYNEKLFF
cdr3_nt: TGCAGTCCTAGAGATCAGATTGGGACGTACAATGAAAAACTGTTTTTT

j_call: TRBJ1-4
v_call: TRBV12-3/TRBV12-4
clone_size: NA
d_call: NA
cdr3_aa: CASSPQLGVKEKLFF
cdr3_nt: TGTGCCAGCAGTCCCCAGTTAGGGGTCAAGGAAAAACTGTTTTTT

j_call: TRBJ2-7
v_call: TRBV7-2
clone_size: NA
d_call: NA
cdr3_aa: CASSLEQGRKYF
cdr3_nt: TGTGCCAGCAGCTTAGAGCAGGGGAGGAAGTACTTC

j_call: TRBJ2-3
v_call: TRBV5-1
clone_size: few
d_call: NA
cdr3_aa: CASSLSARLGTDTQYF
cdr3_nt: TGCGCCAGCAGCTTGTCCGCCAGGCTTGGCACAGATACGCAGTATTTT

j_call: TRBJ1-1
v_call: TRBV20-1
clone_size: NA
d_call: NA
cdr3_aa: CSASLQQLNTEAFF
cdr3_nt: TGCAGTGCTAGTCTCCAGCAGTTGAACACTGAAGCTTTCTTT

j_call: TRBJ2-3
v_call: TRBV7-3
clone_size: NA
d_call: TRBD1
cdr3_aa: CASSPTGGYITDTQYF
cdr3_nt: TGTGCCAGCAGCCCGACAGGGGGCTACATCACAGATACGCAGTATTTT

j_call: TRBJ2-4
v_call: TRBV7-2
clone_size: NA
d_call: NA
cdr3_aa: CASSLRQATYEQYF
cdr3_nt: TGTGCCAGCAGCTTAAGGCAGGCTACCTACGAACAGTACTTC

j_call: TRBJ1-2
v_call: TRBV20-1
clone_size: NA
d_call: NA
cdr3_aa: CSASQGGVYGYTF
cdr3_nt: TGCAGTGCTAGCCAAGGGGGGGTCTATGGCTACACCTTC

j_call: TRBJ2-5
v_call: TRBV9
clone_size: NA
d_call: NA
cdr3_aa: CASSREGRVQETQYF
cdr3_nt: TGTGCCAGCAGCAGGGAAGGCAGGGTCCAAGAGACCCAGTACTTC

j_call: TRBJ1-2
v_call: TRBV20-1
clone_size: NA
d_call: TRBD1
cdr3_aa: CSASTGGGYGYTF
cdr3_nt: TGCAGTGCTAGTACAGGGGGCGGATATGGCTACACCTTC

j_call: TRBJ2-1
v_call: TRBV20-1
clone_size: few
d_call: TRBD2
cdr3_aa: CSATAGGDDNEQFF
cdr3_nt: TGCAGTGCAACGGCGGGGGGCGACGACAATGAGCAGTTCTTC

j_call: TRBJ2-3
v_call: TRBV20-1
clone_size: NA
d_call: TRBD1
cdr3_aa: CSALTGTITDTQYF
cdr3_nt: TGCAGTGCTCTGACAGGGACGATCACAGATACGCAGTATTTT

j_call: TRBJ2-7
v_call: TRBV7-9
clone_size: NA
d_call: NA
cdr3_aa: CASTWDTNYEQYF
cdr3_nt: TGTGCCAGCACTTGGGATACCAACTACGAGCAGTACTTC